One T cell receptor (beta chain) is described in this entry. Researchers prepared the TCRbeta library using unique molecular identifiers, the study reports. MiXCR, run by TCRdb on the PCR reads, gives a single entry per CDR3 protein. The table lists approximately 350,000 distinct CDR3 sequences, 13% of them singletons. The entry originates in a study of T-cell reconstitution after alpha-beta-depleted transplantation in children. Deletions cut 2 bases from V and 3 bases from J, with 12 bases between. The CDR3 length is 15 residues. Germline CDR1 reads SGHRS; CDR2 reads YFSETQ. The TCR originated in a human donor who donated a stem cell graft to a child with Fanconi anemia. V is TRBV5-1 and J is TRBJ1-5; weak D call: TRBD1 (5 bases). The sample was PBMCs, taken from the stem cell graft. This CDR3 is CASSFTGRYNQPQHF. For the CDR3, the DNA is TGCGCCAGCAGCTTCACGGGGCGATACAATCAGCCCCAGCATTTT.